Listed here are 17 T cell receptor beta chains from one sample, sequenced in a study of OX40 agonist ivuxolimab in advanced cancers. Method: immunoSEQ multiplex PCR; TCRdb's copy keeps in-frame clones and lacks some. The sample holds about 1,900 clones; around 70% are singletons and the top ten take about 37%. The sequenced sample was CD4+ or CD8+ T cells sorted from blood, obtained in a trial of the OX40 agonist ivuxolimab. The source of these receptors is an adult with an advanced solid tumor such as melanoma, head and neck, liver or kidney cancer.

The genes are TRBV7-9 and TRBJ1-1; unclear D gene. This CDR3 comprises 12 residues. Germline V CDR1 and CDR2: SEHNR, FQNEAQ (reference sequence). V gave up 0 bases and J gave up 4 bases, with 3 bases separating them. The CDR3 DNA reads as TGTGCCAGCAGCTTAGCCCTCACTGAAGCTTTCTTT. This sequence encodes CASSLALTEAFF. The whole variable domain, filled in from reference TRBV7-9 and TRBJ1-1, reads DTGVSQNPRHKITKRGQNVTFRCDPISEHNRLYWYRQTLGQGPEFLTYFQNEAQLEKSRLLSDRFSAERPKGSFSTLEIQRTEQGDSAMYLCASSLALTEAFFGQGTRLTVV.

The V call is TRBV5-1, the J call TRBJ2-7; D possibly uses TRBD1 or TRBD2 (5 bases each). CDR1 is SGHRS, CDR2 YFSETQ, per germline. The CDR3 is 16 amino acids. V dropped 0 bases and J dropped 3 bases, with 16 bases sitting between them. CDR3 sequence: CASSLAPRGAYYEQYF. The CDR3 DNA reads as TGCGCCAGCAGCTTGGCCCCGCGAGGGGCCTACTACGAGCAGTACTTC.

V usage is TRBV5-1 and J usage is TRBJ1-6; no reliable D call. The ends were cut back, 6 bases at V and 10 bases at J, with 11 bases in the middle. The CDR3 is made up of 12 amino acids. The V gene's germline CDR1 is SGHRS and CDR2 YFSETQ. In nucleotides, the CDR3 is TGCGCCAGCAAGGAAGGAAGCTCACCCCTCCACTTT. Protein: CASKEGSSPLHF.

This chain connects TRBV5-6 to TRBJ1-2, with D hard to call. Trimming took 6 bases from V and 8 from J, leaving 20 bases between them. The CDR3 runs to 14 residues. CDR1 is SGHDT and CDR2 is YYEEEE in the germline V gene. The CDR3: CASNEYGVVEGYTF. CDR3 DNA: TGTGCCAGCAACGAGTACGGGGTAGTAGAAGGCTACACCTTC. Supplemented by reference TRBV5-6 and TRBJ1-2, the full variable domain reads DAGVTQSPTHLIKTRGQQVTLRCSPKSGHDTVSWYQQALGQGPQFIFQYYEEEERQRGNFPDRFSGHQFPNYSSELNVNALLLGDSALYLCASNEYGVVEGYTFGSGTRLTVV.

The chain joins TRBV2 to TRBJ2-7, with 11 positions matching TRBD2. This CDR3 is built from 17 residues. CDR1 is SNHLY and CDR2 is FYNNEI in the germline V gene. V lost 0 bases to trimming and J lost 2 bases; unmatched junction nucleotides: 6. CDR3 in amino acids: CASSEAGTSGLAYEQYF. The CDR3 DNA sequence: TGTGCCAGCAGTGAAGCGGGGACTAGCGGATTAGCCTACGAGCAGTACTTC.

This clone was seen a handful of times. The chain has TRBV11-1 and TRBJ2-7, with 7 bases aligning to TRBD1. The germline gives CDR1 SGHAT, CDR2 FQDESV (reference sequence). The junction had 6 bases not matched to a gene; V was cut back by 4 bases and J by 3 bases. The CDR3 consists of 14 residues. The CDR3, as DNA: TGTGCCAGCAGCTCTGGGACAGTCTTCTACGAGCAGTACTTC. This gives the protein CASSSGTVFYEQYF.

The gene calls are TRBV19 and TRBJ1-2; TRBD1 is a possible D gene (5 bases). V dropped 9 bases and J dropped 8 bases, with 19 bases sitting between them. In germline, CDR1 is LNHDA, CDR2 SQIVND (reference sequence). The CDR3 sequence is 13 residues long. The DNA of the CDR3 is TGTGCCAGCAGAATTTGGCAGGGCCGGGGCTACACCTTC. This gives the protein CASRIWQGRGYTF.

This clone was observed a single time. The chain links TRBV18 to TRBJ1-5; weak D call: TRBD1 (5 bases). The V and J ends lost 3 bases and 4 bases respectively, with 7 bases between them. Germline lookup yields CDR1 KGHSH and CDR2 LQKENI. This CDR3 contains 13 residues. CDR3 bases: TGTGCCAGCTCACCCACAGGTAATCAGCCCCAGCATTTT. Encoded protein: CASSPTGNQPQHF.

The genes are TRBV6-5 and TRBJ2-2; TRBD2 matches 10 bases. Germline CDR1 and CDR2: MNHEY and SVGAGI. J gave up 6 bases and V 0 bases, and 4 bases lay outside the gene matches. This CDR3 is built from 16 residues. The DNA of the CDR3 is TGTGCCAGCAGTTACTCGAACCTAGCGGGGGCCGGGGAGCTGTTTTTT. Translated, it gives CASSYSNLAGAGELFF.

The CDR3 sequence is CASSEATANYGYTF. CDR3 bases: TGTGCCAGCAGTGAAGCCACGGCTAACTATGGCTACACCTTC. V usage is TRBV6-1 and J usage is TRBJ1-2; D not certain. V was cut by 0 bases and J by 0 bases, with 5 bases left in between. The CDR3 sequence is 14 residues long. From germline, CDR1 is MNHNS and CDR2 SASEGT.

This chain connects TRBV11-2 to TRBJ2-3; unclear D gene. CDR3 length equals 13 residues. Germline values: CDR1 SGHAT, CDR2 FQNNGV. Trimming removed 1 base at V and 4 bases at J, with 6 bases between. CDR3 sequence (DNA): TGTGCCAGCAGCTTAGGTCGAGCAGATACGCAGTATTTT. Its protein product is CASSLGRADTQYF.

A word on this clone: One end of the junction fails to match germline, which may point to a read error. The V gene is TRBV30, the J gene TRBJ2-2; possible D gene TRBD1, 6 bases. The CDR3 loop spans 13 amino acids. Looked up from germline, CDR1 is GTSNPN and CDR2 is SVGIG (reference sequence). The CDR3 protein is CAWSLRGHRGAVF. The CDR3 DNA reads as TGTGCCTGGAGTCTAAGGGGACACCGGGGAGCTGTTTTT.

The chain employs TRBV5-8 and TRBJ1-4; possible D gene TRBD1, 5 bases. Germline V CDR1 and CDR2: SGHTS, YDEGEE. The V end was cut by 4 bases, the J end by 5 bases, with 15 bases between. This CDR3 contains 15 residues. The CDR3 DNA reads TGTGCCAGCAGCCCGAGAGGGGCCGGGAATGAAAAACTGTTTTTT. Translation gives CASSPRGAGNEKLFF. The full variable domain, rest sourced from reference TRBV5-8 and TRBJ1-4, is EAGVTQSPTHLIKTRGQQATLRCSPISGHTSVYWYQQALGLGLQFLLWYDEGEERNRGNFPPRFSGRQFPNYSSELNVNALELEDSALYLCASSPRGAGNEKLFFGSGTQLSVL.

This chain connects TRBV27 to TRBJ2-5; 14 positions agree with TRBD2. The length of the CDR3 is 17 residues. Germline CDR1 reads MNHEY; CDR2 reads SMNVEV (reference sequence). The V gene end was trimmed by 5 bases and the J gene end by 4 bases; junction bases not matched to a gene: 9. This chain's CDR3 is CASSVTSGGAWGETQYF. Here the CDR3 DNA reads TGTGCCAGCAGTGTGACTAGCGGGGGGGCCTGGGGAGAGACCCAGTACTTC.

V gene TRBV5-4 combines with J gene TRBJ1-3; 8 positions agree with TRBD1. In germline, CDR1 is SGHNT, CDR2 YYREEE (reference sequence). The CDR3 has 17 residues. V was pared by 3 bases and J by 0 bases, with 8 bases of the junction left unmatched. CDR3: CASSSPGTGSSGNTIYF. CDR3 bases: TGTGCCAGCAGCTCCCCCGGGACAGGCTCCTCTGGAAACACCATATATTTT. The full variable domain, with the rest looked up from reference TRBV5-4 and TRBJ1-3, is ETGVTQSPTHLIKTRGQQVTLRCSSQSGHNTVSWYQQALGQGPQFIFQYYREEENGRGNFPPRFSGLQFPNYSSELNVNALELDDSALYLCASSSPGTGSSGNTIYFGEGSWLTVV.

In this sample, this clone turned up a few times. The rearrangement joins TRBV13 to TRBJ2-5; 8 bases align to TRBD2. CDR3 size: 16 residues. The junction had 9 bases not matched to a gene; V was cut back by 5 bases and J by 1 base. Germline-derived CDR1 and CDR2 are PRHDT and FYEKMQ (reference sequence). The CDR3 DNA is TGTGCCAGCAGCCAGCGTGATAGCGGGGTCCAAGAGACCCAGTACTTC. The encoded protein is CASSQRDSGVQETQYF.

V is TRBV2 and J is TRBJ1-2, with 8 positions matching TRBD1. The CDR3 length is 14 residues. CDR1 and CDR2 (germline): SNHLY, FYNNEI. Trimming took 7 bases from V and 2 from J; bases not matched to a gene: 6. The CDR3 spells CASIQGAVNYGYTF. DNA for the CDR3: TGTGCCAGCATCCAGGGGGCGGTCAACTATGGCTACACCTTC.